The present T cell receptor beta chain was sequenced within a study of blood T cell repertoires in COVID-19. Overall study: PBMCs, B-cell-depleted T cells, or T cells were the source of the cDNA or gDNA that made up the material.

The germline V gene encodes CDR1 LGHNA and CDR2 YNFKEQ. This CDR3 has 14 residues. V dropped 0 bases and J dropped 8; count of bases not matched to a gene: 5. Individuals aged about 18 to 95 years were recruited from about two dozen US areas. Assignments of participants to cohorts depended upon their own reported clinical history. Cohort 3 recovery required two negative PCRs, clearance, or symptom resolution. TCRdb keeps only in-frame clones here, not all; method: immunoSEQ multiplex PCR. The data contain 380,000 or so clones, around 87% of them seen just once; the ten biggest clones take up 1% to 1.5%.

Sequenced material: PBMCs or T cells enriched from blood (not recorded which). V and J are TRBV4-2 and TRBJ1-2, with 8 bases that match TRBD1. This TCR was recovered from a man aged 25-45 years who had recovered from COVID-19. CDR3 sequence reads: CASSQDRGPWGYTF. Here the CDR3 DNA reads TGTGCCAGCAGCCAAGACAGGGGGCCTTGGGGCTACACCTTC.